This TCR beta chain was found in a study of blood T cells in healthy people across ages. This clonotype was recorded at least ten times. The CDR3 spans 13 residues. Deletions cut 1 base from V and 0 bases from J, with 4 bases between. Through a sample-barcoded 5' primer and a J-beta primer mix, a second PCR was run for roughly 6 to 12 cycles. TCRdb fed the 5' RACE reads into MiXCR, producing one record per CDR3 protein. The sample lists approximately 1,000,000 distinct CDR3 sequences; around two fifths were seen once. The TCR was taken from a man between 18 and 35 years old in good health. What was sequenced was blood. The chain couples TRBV12-3 or TRBV12-4 to TRBJ2-7; D gene unclear. CDR3 region: CASSLGNSYEQYF. CDR3 coding DNA: TGTGCCAGCAGTTTAGGCAACTCCTACGAGCAGTACTTC.